The 23 T cell receptor beta chains below were found in one sample sequenced in a study of blood T cell repertoires in COVID-19. The table came from immunoSEQ multiplex PCR; TCRdb's copy has only in-frame clones and leaves some out. Altogether a few hundred thousand clones are present, around nine tenths being singletons, with the ten largest covering roughly 10%. Sequenced: peripheral blood. These receptor sequences come from a woman younger than 45 with COVID-19, enrolled during active disease.

This chain joins TRBV9 and TRBJ2-5, with 8 nucleotides matching TRBD1. Germline CDR1 is SGDLS and CDR2 is YYNGEE. J gave up 4 bases and V 5 bases, and 10 bases lay outside the gene matches. The CDR3 covers 15 residues. Here the CDR3 DNA reads TGTGCCAGCAGTCCCGGACAGGGAGGTATAGAGACCCAGTACTTC. Its protein is CASSPGQGGIETQYF.

J is TRBJ1-1 and V is TRBV3-1 (or the pseudogene TRBV3-2); the match to TRBD1 covers 9 bases. Germline CDR1 and CDR2: LGHDT and YNNKEL (reference sequence). V dropped 6 bases and J dropped 10; count of bases not matched to a gene: 6. There are 12 residues in the CDR3. Here the CDR3 reads CASSQTGGVAFF. CDR3 bases: TGTGCCAGCAGTCAGACAGGGGGAGTAGCTTTCTTT.

The chain carries TRBV12-5 and TRBJ2-7; 9 bases line up with TRBD1. CDR1 and CDR2 from the germline V gene are LGHNT and FRNRAP. V dropped 7 bases and J dropped 3; count of bases not matched to a gene: 10. This CDR3 has 15 residues. The CDR3 sequence is CASARGGTGNYEQYF. DNA of the CDR3: TGTGCTAGTGCACGAGGGGGGACAGGGAACTACGAGCAGTACTTC.

The chain employs TRBV18 and TRBJ1-3; D is possibly TRBD1 (6 bases). The CDR3 sequence is 16 residues long. The V gene's germline CDR1 is KGHSH and CDR2 LQKENI. Trimming stripped 3 bases from V and 0 bases from J, with 12 bases between. CDR3 sequence (DNA): TGTGCCAGCTCACCGCCAGGGGTCTCCTCTGGAAACACCATATATTTT. Protein product: CASSPPGVSSGNTIYF.

The V call is TRBV18, the J call TRBJ2-3; possible D gene TRBD2, 5 bases. CDR1 KGHSH and CDR2 LQKENI come from the germline V gene. This CDR3 spans 13 amino acids. Trimming removed 6 bases at V and 2 bases at J, with 9 bases between. The CDR3 DNA reads TGTGCCAGCTCCCGGGATTCCACAGATACGCAGTATTTT. This sequence encodes CASSRDSTDTQYF.

This sequence joins TRBV13 and TRBJ2-3, with 13 bases matching TRBD2. Germline-derived CDR1 and CDR2 are PRHDT and FYEKMQ (reference sequence). The CDR3 is made up of 16 amino acids. V lost 3 bases to trimming and J lost 5 bases; unmatched junction nucleotides: 5. The CDR3: CASSFGLAGEQDTQYF. The CDR3 region has the DNA TGTGCCAGCAGCTTTGGACTAGCGGGGGAACAAGATACGCAGTATTTT.

This chain connects TRBV19 to TRBJ1-1; TRBD1 matches at 8 bases. Germline CDR1 is LNHDA and CDR2 is SQIVND (reference sequence). V shed 2 bases, J shed 6 bases, and the junction held 11 bases outside the gene matches. The CDR3 is 16 amino acids. The CDR3 here is CASSIPQGVTSAEAFF. As DNA, the CDR3 is TGTGCCAGTAGTATACCACAGGGGGTAACGAGCGCTGAAGCTTTCTTT.

The V and J genes are TRBV6-5 and TRBJ2-2; unclear D gene. Germline assignment: CDR1 MNHEY and CDR2 SVGAGI. Between the trimmed V and J ends, which lost 6 bases and 6 bases, there was a span of 14 bases. The CDR3 spans 14 residues. CDR3 in DNA: TGTGCCAGCAGGGCCCAACTATTGGCCGGGGAGCTGTTTTTT. Translating gives CASRAQLLAGELFF.

The genes are TRBV2 and TRBJ2-2, with D uncertain. The V end lost 1 base, the J end lost 2 bases, and 5 bases lay between the germline ends. The CDR3 is made up of 14 amino acids. Germline CDR1 is SNHLY and CDR2 is FYNNEI. Here the CDR3 DNA reads TGTGCCAGCAGTGAAGTCCTCAACACCGGGGAGCTGTTTTTT. As protein: CASSEVLNTGELFF.

The chain is built from TRBV10-3 and TRBJ2-7, with 8 bases that match TRBD2. CDR3 length: 15 amino acids. Germline values: CDR1 ENHRY, CDR2 SYGVKD. The V gene end was trimmed by 4 bases and the J gene end by 5 bases; junction bases not matched to a gene: 10. CDR3 sequence reads: CAISGPGLEAHEQYF. In nucleotides, the CDR3 is TGTGCCATCAGTGGTCCGGGACTAGAAGCCCACGAGCAGTACTTC.

The CDR3 DNA follows: TGTGCCAGCAGTCCAACACGGGGTTGGGGCACAGATACGCAGTATTTT. Residues: CASSPTRGWGTDTQYF. The chain joins TRBV27 to TRBJ2-3; TRBD2 is a possible D gene (5 bases). CDR3 length: 16 residues. Per the germline V gene, CDR1 is MNHEY and CDR2 is SMNVEV (reference sequence). Trimming pared 5 bases from V and 1 base from J, leaving 16 bases between.

The chain links TRBV7-2 to TRBJ2-7; TRBD1 might be the D (6 bases). This CDR3 contains 16 residues. The V gene's germline CDR1 is SGHTA and CDR2 FQGNSA. Trimming removed 1 base at V and 4 bases at J, with 17 bases between. The CDR3 reads CASSLVGRGGSYEQYF. The CDR3 bases are TGTGCCAGCAGCTTAGTGGGGCGAGGGGGTAGTTACGAGCAGTACTTC.

V and J are TRBV5-4 and TRBJ2-7, with 8 bases aligning to TRBD1. The CDR3 loop spans 12 amino acids. Germline assignment: CDR1 SGHNT and CDR2 YYREEE (reference sequence). The J segment lost 6 bases and the V segment lost 2 bases, leaving 1 base of the junction unmatched. The CDR3 sequence: CASSFGTGEQYF. CDR3 DNA: TGTGCCAGCAGCTTCGGGACAGGCGAGCAGTACTTC.

This sequence joins TRBV20-1 and TRBJ2-7; D remains unclear. The germline V gene has CDR1 DFQATT and CDR2 SNEGSKA (reference sequence). This CDR3 spans 12 amino acids. The V and J ends lost 3 bases and 4 bases respectively, with 10 bases between them. The CDR3 is CSASLLGYEQYF. CDR3 nucleotide sequence: TGCAGTGCTAGTTTACTTGGTTACGAGCAGTACTTC.

This clone appeared a single time. DNA for the CDR3: TGTGCCAGCAGCTTAAGGACAGGGGGCGGCGAGCAGTACTTC. Protein: CASSLRTGGGEQYF. The rearrangement uses TRBV11-2 and TRBJ2-7, with 11 positions matching TRBD1. Trimming took 2 bases from V and 6 from J; bases not matched to a gene: 3. Germline V gene sequence: CDR1 SGHAT, CDR2 FQNNGV. The CDR3 spans 14 residues.

J is TRBJ1-2 and V is TRBV29-1, with 8 positions matching TRBD1. J gave up 0 bases and V 6 bases, and 15 bases lay outside the gene matches. The germline CDR1 and CDR2 sequences are SQVTM and ANQGSEA. The CDR3 loop spans 17 amino acids. The CDR3 sequence: CSVTPRDRRTSNYGYTF. DNA of the CDR3: TGCAGCGTCACCCCCCGGGACAGGCGAACGTCTAACTATGGCTACACCTTC.

DNA for the CDR3: TGTGCCAGCAGCCCATGGACGGGCGGGGGGGGCGATGGCTACACCTTC. Protein product: CASSPWTGGGGDGYTF. V gene TRBV7-6 combines with J gene TRBJ1-2, with TRBD1 as a possible D gene (6 bases). This CDR3 contains 16 residues. Trimming shortened V by 5 bases and J by 6 bases, and 22 bases separated the two germline ends. Germline V gene lookup returns CDR1 SGHVS and CDR2 FNYEAQ.

V usage is TRBV7-9 and J usage is TRBJ2-2; TRBD2 agrees at 12 bases. The CDR3 has 15 amino acids. The germline V gene has CDR1 SEHNR and CDR2 FQNEAQ (reference sequence). The V segment lost 9 bases and the J segment 0 bases; nucleotides outside the gene matches: 2. The CDR3 nucleotides are TGTGCCAGAACTAGCGGGGGGCCGAACACCGGGGAGCTGTTTTTT. Its translation: CARTSGGPNTGELFF.

V usage is TRBV4-1 and J usage is TRBJ1-2; 7 positions match TRBD1. Germline V gene lookup returns CDR1 MGHRA and CDR2 YSYEKL. The CDR3 runs to 16 residues. The junction had 10 bases not matched to a gene; V was cut back by 4 bases and J by 2 bases. The CDR3, as DNA: TGCGCCAGCAGCCCGTTAAACAGGGGACTCAACTATGGCTACACCTTC. Protein product: CASSPLNRGLNYGYTF.

Only one count was recorded for this clone. J is TRBJ2-2 and V is TRBV19, with 10 nucleotides matching TRBD1. The junction had 12 bases not matched to a gene; V was cut back by 5 bases and J by 6 bases. This CDR3 comprises 17 residues. In germline, CDR1 is LNHDA, CDR2 SQIVND (reference sequence). The CDR3 DNA reads as TGTGCCAGTAGTGACTCTGTAAGACAGGGGGCGGCCGGGGAGCTGTTTTTT. Translating gives CASSDSVRQGAAGELFF.

This rearrangement joins TRBV2 to TRBJ1-2, with a tentative D call TRBD1 (6 bases). CDR1 SNHLY and CDR2 FYNNEI come from the germline V gene. There are 18 residues in the CDR3. Trimming removed 2 bases from V and 7 bases from J, with 26 bases in between. The CDR3 protein is CASSEIPGGGPSIFGYTF. CDR3 coding DNA: TGTGCCAGCAGTGAAATCCCGGGGGGGGGCCCCTCTATATTTGGCTACACCTTC.

The V gene is TRBV27, the J gene TRBJ2-7; 9 positions match TRBD1. The CDR3 runs 16 residues. V shed 0 bases and J 5 bases; nucleotides not matched to a gene: 8. Per germline, CDR1 MNHEY and CDR2 SMNVEV (reference sequence). The CDR3 sequence is CASSLSPRDRVDEQYF. The CDR3 region has the DNA TGTGCCAGCAGTTTATCGCCCCGGGACAGGGTGGACGAGCAGTACTTC.

The rearrangement links TRBV2 to TRBJ1-2, with D uncertain. Germline-derived CDR1 and CDR2 are SNHLY and FYNNEI. CDR3 length: 13 amino acids. V dropped 2 bases and J dropped 2 bases, with 6 bases sitting between them. CDR3 bases: TGTGCCAGCAGTGAAAACGGGAACTATGGCTACACCTTC. It translates to CASSENGNYGYTF.